This T cell receptor beta chain was sequenced during a study of identical twins (dated by TCRdb to the mid-2010s). With respect to the entire study: TCR alpha and beta repertoires from monozygotic twins, unrelated adults of various ages and cord blood were deep-sequenced to test whether fetal clonotypes persist. To rule out contamination, the twin experiments were replicated at different times with different library preparation protocols. Study-level results and caveats: Abundant cord blood beta clonotypes carried fewer insertions; young adult naive repertoires showed a weaker similar trend, while memory repertoires showed none. Zero-insertion analyses could be partly confounded by invariant T cells such as MAIT and iNKT, although diverse VJ usage argued against such confounding for most clonotypes. A weaker excess of twin sharing was found in beta out-of-frame sequences because the signal-to-noise ratio was lowered by fewer shared sequences. Compared with coincidental sharing between unrelated individuals, an excess of low generation-probability sequences was observed among out-of-frame TCR alpha sequences shared between twins. Conclusions relied on cross-sectional statistical analysis, since the same donors could not be followed over many years. In monozygotic twins, recombination models systematically underestimated out-of-frame TCR alpha sharing, but the models matched the sharing seen between unrelated individuals.

Every donor in the study was a healthy Caucasian. Three pairs of female monozygotic twins, all aged roughly 18 to 30 years, made up the twin cohort. CD4+ and CD8+ T cell populations were isolated with positive isolation kits from Invitrogen. In its sample, this clonotype was seen a few times. Its antigen is currently not known. No much larger clone exists at a distance of one base, and base qualities are not known. The method behind the library was 5' RACE. Sequencing instrument: Illumina HiSeq 2000. Template switching added a universal primer binding site, and the final cDNA carried a unique molecular identifier that allowed TCR cDNA molecules to be counted accurately. First-strand cDNA for TCR alpha and beta chains was synthesized from specific primers in the conserved constant-segment region. Each cDNA library was double barcoded, with a SMART-Mk sample barcode plus Illumina barcodes, to control for contamination. Two successive PCR steps introduced TruSeq adapter sequences along with Illumina sample barcodes. Sequencing of the TCR alpha and beta cDNA libraries was done on the Illumina HiSeq platform using custom primers. Per the original workflow: MiGEC was used to process raw reads and extract unique molecular identifiers, and MiXCR was used to find CDR3 positions. Recombination models were inferred per individual with the repgenHMM and IGoR tools using an EM algorithm. The tcR package in R was used for shared clonotype analysis, with sharing normalized by the product of cloneset sizes. To study raw recombination without the effects of thymic and clonal selection, out-of-frame nonproductive sequences were analyzed. Using fastp at Q25 and MiXCR, TCRdb reprocessed the public reads and kept productive beta chains. Every CDR3 protein is listed once, alongside the most common genes and DNA of its rows. Here the V and J calls rest on TCRdb's processing, not on the authors' analysis. The sample table shows about 330,000 distinct CDR3 sequences, and about 12% are seen once. Of the sample, approximately 7.6% falls within the top ten clones.

This sample was shared with a second study, whose subject was yellow fever vaccine responses in identical twins. The second study, in turn, reports: According to the authors, in identical twins the way T cells responded to vaccination appeared partly convergent and partly personalized. The study precisely tracked vaccine-responding T cell clones in identical twins.

Sequenced material: CD8+ T cells sorted from blood. The source is a woman under 30 in good health.

The CDR3 here reads CASSEGQMAVKYGYTF. At the DNA level, the sequence is TGTGCCAGCAGCGAGGGACAGATGGCAGTTAAGTATGGCTACACCTTC. The chain was built from TRBV13 and TRBJ1-2, with 7 bases matching TRBD1. Taken from the germline V gene (reference sequence), the CDR1 and CDR2 loops are PRHDT and FYEKMQ. Including cysteine and phenylalanine, the CDR3 has 16 amino acids. Solely the CDR3 DNA is kept, with 48 bases framed from the first base. The junction shows trimming of 5 bases on V and 5 bases on J, and the gene matches do not reach 14 bases of it.